This record concerns one T cell receptor (beta chain) sequence. As originally analysed: Quantification of nucleated cells was approximated via reference gene primer amplification. Sequenced by immunoSEQ multiplex PCR; TCRdb stores in-frame clones only, minus some. The DNA was the basis for D and trimming; V, J and clone size are from that table. The table has 150,000 to 200,000 clones, less than 90% seen once. The data were taken from a study of blood T cell repertoires in COVID-19. Study-level information: The study drew acute and convalescent COVID-19 samples from the United States, Italy and Spain. T cells, B-cell-depleted T cells, or PBMCs supplied cDNA or gDNA.

Seattle patient enrollment occurred during active infection, with longitudinal follow-up thereafter. Unmatched junction bases numbered 8, after V lost 0 bases and J lost 5 bases. The germline V gene has CDR1 MDHEN and CDR2 SYDVKM. There are 17 residues in the CDR3. This receptor was identified in a woman aged 70-85 years with COVID-19, enrolled during active disease. What was sequenced was peripheral blood. The chain joins TRBV28 to TRBJ2-5; TRBD2 agrees at 11 bases. The CDR3 DNA sequence: TGTGCCAGCAGTTTATGGACTAGCGGGATAGGCGGGGAGACCCAGTACTTC. The encoded protein is CASSLWTSGIGGETQYF.